This TCR beta chain was recorded in a study of CD4 T cells in relation to SARS-CoV-2 and coronaviruses. The unexposed donors gave CD4+ T cells in about 2011-2019, prior to COVID-19. The cells were cultured for approximately ten days before CD4+ T cells were isolated. Unexposed-donor CD4+ T cells were probed with SARS-CoV-2 S/N and four cold-coronavirus spikes, cells permitting. This table comes from immunoSEQ multiplex PCR, and its TCRdb copy is limited to in-frame clones, with some not included. The table has more than 20,000 clones, over 75% seen once; the top ten hold about 17%. A word on this clone: Its target is unknown.

This CDR3 comprises 17 residues. V gave up 0 bases and J gave up 4 bases, with 18 bases separating them. The V gene's germline CDR1 is SGHRS and CDR2 YFSETQ. The chain couples TRBV5-1 to TRBJ2-3; D possibly matches TRBD1 or TRBD2 (5 bases each). The receptor's source is a human donor in good health. Sequencing was carried out using CD4+ T cells from PBMCs, cultured in vitro. CDR3 residues: CASSLAPSGTIPDTQYF. CDR3 DNA sequence: TGCGCCAGCAGCTTGGCCCCGTCAGGGACGATCCCAGATACGCAGTATTTT.